The table lists the clone carrying this T cell receptor beta chain with a few counts. The data are from a study of shared T cell receptors in the human thymus. The method was immunoSEQ multiplex PCR; TCRdb's version includes in-frame clones alone and lacks a portion of them. The profile shows hundreds of thousands of clones, roughly 74% of them singletons. Separately, the same data were catalogued under a study of human thymus T cells. This second study notes: Each of the donors was a healthy Finnish infant who was undergoing open corrective cardiac surgery for congenital heart defects. Thymic material originated from resections removed in the course of corrective heart surgery. Repertoires from thymus and blood appeared to show biased V and J gene usage.

This sequence originates from a boy under two years old with a congenital heart defect. The sample consisted of thymocytes.

This chain's CDR3 is CAWSTKTGEGEQYF. CDR3 nucleotide sequence: TGTGCCTGGAGTACCAAGACAGGGGAAGGCGAGCAGTACTTC. The chain couples TRBV30 to TRBJ2-7, with 8 bases matching TRBD1. CDR3 length equals 14 residues. The trim removed 2 bases at V and 6 bases at J, leaving 9 bases unmatched. The germline V gene encodes CDR1 GTSNPN and CDR2 SVGIG (reference sequence).